This TCR beta chain was identified during a study of human T cells and chemical hapten exposure. TCRdb re-analysed the RACE reads in MiXCR, keeping a single row per CDR3 protein. The data contain over 12,000 distinct CDR3 sequences, 15% to 20% of them singletons. This clonotype was seen a few times. V dropped 3 bases and J dropped 0; count of bases not matched to a gene: 9. CDR1 MNHNS and CDR2 SASEGT come from the germline V gene. The CDR3 is 17 residues long. Time point here: patch test 1, 2 weeks after DPC sensitization. Treatment denoted: therapeutic diphenylcyclopropenone sensitization with weekly scalp DPC. Sample donors consisted of patients with alopecia, aged 18 to 70 years, who were suitable for DPC.

The V call is TRBV6-1, the J call TRBJ2-5; 8 nucleotides match TRBD2. Sequencing was performed on whole blood, taken in connection with sensitization to the hapten diphenylcyclopropenone (DPC). This receptor was obtained from a woman under 40 with alopecia areata. Some clones in this sample may be carry-over from other donors' samples. CDR3 sequence: CASSDSGAGRYQETQYF. The CDR3 DNA is TGTGCCAGCAGTGATAGCGGGGCTGGAAGGTACCAAGAGACCCAGTACTTC.